These T cell receptor beta chains were read from a single sample in a study of T cells in Graves' hyperthyroidism and ophthalmopathy. TCRdb reprocessed the multiplex PCR reads with MiXCR, giving one entry per CDR3 protein. The table lists fewer than 500,000 distinct CDR3 sequences, roughly 14% of them singletons. The material sequenced was blood. Receptors were obtained from a man aged 30 to 45 with Graves' hyperthyroidism that later progressed to Graves' ophthalmopathy. The CDR3 runs from the conserved cysteine through the conserved F or W. Fields, in order: D gene, clone size, J gene, V gene, CDR3 protein, CDR3 DNA. The D gene is left open where the match is weak. Size values are once, few and many counts, or a class for expanded clones, and some rows have none.

>TRBD2|few|TRBJ2-5|TRBV7-8
CASSSRTSGALVQETQYF
TGTGCCAGCAGCTCCAGGACTAGTGGGGCCCTAGTCCAAGAGACCCAGTACTTC
>TRBD1|.|TRBJ1-6|TRBV11-2
CASSPRQGASYNSPLHF
TGTGCCAGCAGCCCAAGACAGGGCGCCTCCTATAATTCACCCCTCCACTTT
>.|many|TRBJ1-1|TRBV24-1
CATSDPSSEAFF
TGTGCCACCAGTGATCCTTCATCTGAAGCTTTCTTT
>.|few|TRBJ1-4|TRBV3-1
CASSQVEEKLFF
TGTGCCAGCAGCCAAGTTGAGGAAAAACTGTTTTTT
>TRBD1|many|TRBJ1-2|TRBV2
CASSGSRGLYGYTF
TGTGCCAGCAGTGGGTCCAGGGGGCTATATGGCTACACCTTC
>.|many|TRBJ1-1|TRBV5-1
CASSLDGESHTEAFF
TGCGCCAGCAGCTTGGATGGGGAGAGTCACACTGAAGCTTTCTTT
>.|many|TRBJ2-1|TRBV3-1
CASSQVSEGLHEQFF
TGTGCCAGCAGCCAAGTTTCAGAGGGTTTGCATGAGCAGTTCTTC
>.|many|TRBJ1-6|TRBV2
CASKIGGSRIGSPLHF
TGTGCCAGCAAGATCGGGGGCTCGAGGATAGGTTCACCCCTCCACTTT
>.|many|TRBJ1-2|TRBV10-3
CAISGQTDGYTF
TGTGCCATCAGTGGACAGACGGATGGCTACACCTTC
>.|.|TRBJ2-1|TRBV3-1
CASSQSSYNEQFF
TGTGCCAGCAGCCAAAGTTCCTACAATGAGCAGTTCTTC
>.|many|TRBJ1-1|TRBV6-1
CASSELQGLNTEAFF
TGTGCCAGCAGTGAACTCCAGGGATTAAACACTGAAGCTTTCTTT
>.|.|TRBJ1-6|TRBV6-1
CASRSGAERSPLHF
TGTGCCAGCAGGTCCGGAGCGGAGCGCTCACCCCTCCACTTT
>TRBD1|many|TRBJ1-5|TRBV28
CASIPGQSNQPQHF
TGTGCCAGCATACCGGGACAGAGCAATCAGCCCCAGCATTTT
>TRBD1|many|TRBJ1-1|TRBV7-8
CASSLDLAGGAFF
TGTGCCAGCAGCTTAGACTTGGCAGGGGGGGCTTTCTTT
>.|many|TRBJ1-5|TRBV5-1
CASSLAPGSNQPQHF
TGCGCCAGCAGCTTGGCCCCGGGAAGCAATCAGCCCCAGCATTTT
>TRBD2|many|TRBJ2-3|TRBV11-1
CASSHGGGDSTDTQYF
TGTGCCAGCAGCCACGGCGGGGGAGATAGCACAGATACGCAGTATTTT
>.|medium-sized|TRBJ1-1|TRBV2
CASSENRGSTEAFF
TGTGCCAGCAGTGAAAATCGGGGCAGCACTGAAGCTTTCTTT
>.|.|TRBJ1-1|TRBV14
CASSPPSPSLKRQAEAFF
TGTGCCAGCAGCCCTCCCTCCCCCTCCCTTAAACGACAAGCTGAAGCTTTCTTT
>.|many|TRBJ2-7|TRBV28
CASQGSPEREQYF
TGTGCCAGCCAGGGGTCTCCTGAGAGGGAGCAGTACTTC
>.|many|TRBJ2-5|TRBV2
CASSEGGRGVETQYF
TGTGCCAGCAGTGAGGGAGGCAGGGGGGTTGAGACCCAGTACTTC
>.|.|TRBJ2-2|TRBV5-4
CASRGAPGGELFF
TGTGCCAGCAGGGGGGCCCCCGGCGGGGAGCTGTTTTTT
>TRBD2|many|TRBJ2-3|TRBV7-3
CASSLKGTSGGARDTQYF
TGTGCCAGCAGCCTTAAAGGGACTAGCGGGGGGGCCCGGGATACGCAGTATTTT
>TRBD1|many|TRBJ1-4|TRBV28
CASGGGGPTNEKLFF
TGTGCCAGCGGGGGAGGGGGCCCAACTAATGAAAAACTGTTTTTT
>TRBD1|few|TRBJ1-1|TRBV30
CAWSPGQGRRAEAFF
TGTGCCTGGAGCCCCGGACAGGGAAGACGCGCTGAAGCTTTCTTT
>.|many|TRBJ2-5|TRBV7-3
CASSHPIWETQYF
TGTGCCAGCAGCCACCCAATATGGGAGACCCAGTACTTC
>.|many|TRBJ2-5|TRBV4-1
CASSQDRNGGETQYF
TGCGCCAGCAGCCAAGACAGGAATGGCGGGGAGACCCAGTACTTC
>TRBD2|once|TRBJ2-2|TRBV11-2
CASRDAGGGTGELFF
TGTGCCAGCAGAGATGCGGGGGGCGGCACCGGAGAGCTGTTTTTT
>.|.|TRBJ2-1|TRBV12-3/TRBV12-4
CASSSQEYNEQFF
TGTGCCAGCAGTTCACAGGAGTACAATGAGCAGTTCTTC